This entry lists 30 T cell receptor beta chains sequenced from one sample in a study of CD8 T cells in Susac syndrome. An amount of RNA that ranged from about 0.45 to 1 ug was reverse transcribed with random hexamers. TCRdb analysed the immunoSEQ multiplex PCR reads with MiXCR anew, one entry per CDR3 protein. This table holds under 150,000 distinct CDR3 sequences, 85% to 95% found once. Sequencing input: CD4+ T cells from PBMCs. The receptor set was obtained from a human donor with Susac syndrome.

The chain is built from TRBV28 and TRBJ1-2; possibly TRBD1 for D (5 bases). V was pared by 6 bases and J by 2 bases, with 13 bases between. Germline loops: CDR1 MDHEN, CDR2 SYDVKM. The CDR3 contains 14 residues. CDR3 region: CASRLGPGNYGYTF. In DNA, the CDR3 is TGTGCCAGCAGACTGGGGCCGGGGAACTATGGCTACACCTTC.

This chain uses TRBV3-1 with TRBJ2-7, with 7 bases fitting TRBD1. This CDR3 has 14 amino acids. The germline CDR1 and CDR2 sequences are LGHDT and YNNKEL (reference sequence). V lost 3 bases, J lost 1 base, and 3 bases stayed unmatched. The CDR3 DNA sequence: TGTGCCAGCAGCCACCTGGGACAGTCCTACGAGCAGTACTTC. Translation: CASSHLGQSYEQYF.

This clonotype was picked up one time. V and J are TRBV3-1 and TRBJ2-3, with D perhaps TRBD2 (7 bases). The CDR3 has 17 residues. The germline V and J ends were trimmed by 4 bases and 6 bases, with 23 bases remaining between them. CDR1 and CDR2 from the germline V gene are LGHDT and YNNKEL (reference sequence). DNA of the CDR3: TGTGCCAGCAGCCGCTTCAGGGGAGGGGGAGAGAGTGATACGCAGTATTTT. Its translation is CASSRFRGGGESDTQYF.

This chain links TRBV6-2 or TRBV6-3 with TRBJ2-7; D not resolved. The CDR3 is 12 amino acids. The germline V gene has CDR1 MNHEY and CDR2 SVGEGT. Trimming took off 0 bases at V and 5 bases at J, with 5 bases between the two ends. In DNA form, the CDR3 reads TGTGCCAGCAGTTACTCGCTACACGAGCAGTACTTC. Its protein product is CASSYSLHEQYF.

The chain joins TRBV20-1 to TRBJ2-1; 10 nucleotides match TRBD2. J lost 7 bases, V lost 3 bases, and 6 bases had no gene match. The CDR3 contains 14 residues. The germline CDR1 and CDR2 sequences are DFQATT and SNEGSKA (reference sequence). CDR3 sequence reads: CSARSGGARNEQFF. DNA of the CDR3: TGCAGTGCTAGGAGCGGGGGGGCCCGAAATGAGCAGTTCTTC.

The J gene is TRBJ2-7, the V gene TRBV28; 7 bases are a match to TRBD1. This CDR3 has 13 amino acids. Germline CDR1 is MDHEN and CDR2 is SYDVKM. V shed 10 bases and J 2 bases; nucleotides not matched to a gene: 8. In DNA form, the CDR3 reads TGTGCCACCTCCGGGACAGAGACCTACGAGCAGTACTTC. It codes for CATSGTETYEQYF.

The chain carries TRBV3-1 and TRBJ1-1; D gene unclear. Germline CDR1 LGHDT, CDR2 YNNKEL (reference sequence). Trimming cost V 1 base and J 8 bases, with 11 bases left between them. This CDR3 has 13 residues. The CDR3 is CASSQVTSNEAFF. The CDR3, as DNA: TGTGCCAGCAGCCAAGTGACCAGTAACGAAGCTTTCTTT.

The J gene is TRBJ1-2, the V gene TRBV30; weak D call: TRBD1 (5 bases). Trimming cost V 7 bases and J 0 bases, with 15 bases left between them. CDR3 size: 14 residues. Per the germline V gene, CDR1 is GTSNPN and CDR2 is SVGIG (reference sequence). The DNA of the CDR3 is TGTGCCTCCGGGGGGGGAGCCCCTAACTATGGCTACACCTTC. Encoded protein: CASGGGAPNYGYTF.

J is TRBJ2-2 and V is TRBV29-1; possible D gene TRBD2, 6 bases. The CDR3 is made up of 11 amino acids. Germline lookup yields CDR1 SQVTM and CDR2 ANQGSEA. The germline V and J ends were trimmed by 6 bases and 6 bases, with 8 bases remaining between them. CDR3 loop: CSVTGAGELFF. For the CDR3, the DNA is TGCAGCGTCACGGGGGCCGGGGAGCTGTTTTTT.

The chain couples TRBV20-1 to TRBJ2-1; D gene unclear. The CDR3 runs to 13 residues. Looked up from germline, CDR1 is DFQATT and CDR2 is SNEGSKA (reference sequence). Trimming removed 6 bases from V and 0 bases from J, with 9 bases in between. CDR3 sequence reads: CSASQASYNEQFF. CDR3 nucleotide sequence: TGCAGTGCCTCACAAGCCTCCTACAATGAGCAGTTCTTC.

The chain employs TRBV28 and TRBJ1-2, with a weak D call TRBD1 (6 bases). The V gene lost 2 bases and the J gene lost 8 bases, with 9 bases spanning the gap. Germline CDR1 MDHEN, CDR2 SYDVKM. The CDR3 extends over 12 amino acids. The CDR3 spells CASSLPGAGYTF. The CDR3, as DNA: TGTGCCAGCAGTTTACCAGGGGCCGGCTACACCTTC.

This chain joins TRBV3-1 and TRBJ1-1; no clear D. Trimming took 3 bases from V and 1 from J, leaving 9 bases between them. Germline-derived CDR1 and CDR2 are LGHDT and YNNKEL (reference sequence). This CDR3 is 14 amino acids long. As DNA, the CDR3 is TGTGCCAGCAGCCATGCCCTTTCGAACACTGAAGCTTTCTTT. Amino acid sequence: CASSHALSNTEAFF.

J is TRBJ1-1 and V is TRBV6-5, with 8 positions matching TRBD1. The length of the CDR3 is 15 residues. Germline lookup yields CDR1 MNHEY and CDR2 SVGAGI. The J segment lost 2 bases and the V segment lost 2 bases, leaving 4 bases of the junction unmatched. The DNA for the CDR3 is TGTGCCAGCAGTTACGGGACAGGTATTAACACTGAAGCTTTCTTT. Residues: CASSYGTGINTEAFF.

The chain joins TRBV5-6 to TRBJ2-5, with 9 bases lining up with TRBD1. J lost 3 bases, V lost 4 bases, and 4 bases had no gene match. Looked up from germline, CDR1 is SGHDT and CDR2 is YYEEEE. The CDR3 has 14 residues. The CDR3 spells CASSVTGGEETQYF. The CDR3 nucleotides are TGTGCCAGCAGCGTGACAGGGGGTGAAGAGACCCAGTACTTC.

J is TRBJ2-5 and V is TRBV2; a possible D gene is TRBD2 (6 bases). CDR3 length: 12 residues. Germline V CDR1 and CDR2: SNHLY, FYNNEI. V was shortened by 8 bases and J by 2 bases, with 9 bases between the two germline ends. CDR3 bases: TGTGCCAGCGGAGGGGTTCAAGAGACCCAGTACTTC. The encoded protein is CASGGVQETQYF.

The CDR3 sequence is CATLSRHYEQYF. The CDR3 nucleotides are TGTGCCACCCTCTCTCGGCACTACGAGCAGTACTTC. The chain joins TRBV6-6 to TRBJ2-7; D not resolved. Trimming removed 10 bases from V and 3 bases from J, with 13 bases in between. The germline gives CDR1 MNHNY, CDR2 SVGAGI (reference sequence). The CDR3 loop spans 12 amino acids.

The CDR3 sequence: CASSLGLGSYEQYF. In nucleotides, the CDR3 is TGTGCCAGCAGCTTAGGTCTTGGCTCCTACGAGCAGTACTTC. This rearrangement joins TRBV7-9 to TRBJ2-7; D gene ambiguous. Germline V CDR1 and CDR2: SEHNR, FQNEAQ (reference sequence). The CDR3 spans 14 residues. V lost 1 base, J lost 0 bases, and 7 bases lay in between.

This chain joins TRBV9 and TRBJ1-2; 8 bases align to TRBD1. V shed 3 bases, J shed 9 bases, and the junction held 7 bases outside the gene matches. Germline CDR1 and CDR2: SGDLS and YYNGEE. This CDR3 has 13 residues. CDR3 protein: CASSADRGWSYTF. CDR3 sequence (DNA): TGTGCCAGCAGCGCAGACAGGGGATGGAGCTACACCTTC.

This chain uses TRBV4-1 with TRBJ1-2; 7 bases align to TRBD1. V lost 5 bases, J lost 0 bases, and 6 bases stayed unmatched. Germline V gene data show CDR1 as MGHRA and CDR2 as YSYEKL. The CDR3 covers 15 residues. CDR3 DNA: TGCGCCAGCAGCAGCACGACAGGGACTAACTATGGCTACACCTTC. This codes for CASSSTTGTNYGYTF.

This chain links TRBV6-6 with TRBJ1-5; D is unresolved. With 7 bases removed from V and 0 bases from J, the gap between germline ends came to 13 bases. The germline CDR1 and CDR2 sequences are MNHNY and SVGAGI (reference sequence). CDR3 size: 15 residues. The CDR3 nucleotides are TGTGCCAGCACCCCCCCCACGGCTAGCAATCAGCCCCAGCATTTT. Its protein product is CASTPPTASNQPQHF.

This chain joins TRBV6-6 and TRBJ1-5; tentative D call: TRBD1 (5 bases). The CDR3 consists of 12 residues. CDR1 is MNHNY, CDR2 SVGAGI, per germline (reference sequence). V shed 6 bases and J shed 5 bases, with 8 bases lying between them. The CDR3 coding sequence is TGTGCCAGCAGGGAAGGGGATCAGCCCCAGCATTTT. Protein product: CASREGDQPQHF.

This clonotype was picked up one time. The chain links TRBV7-9 to TRBJ1-2; the D is unclear. CDR1 is SEHNR, CDR2 FQNEAQ, per germline (reference sequence). The CDR3 runs to 11 residues. The germline V and J ends were trimmed by 5 bases and 7 bases, with 8 bases remaining between them. The CDR3 sequence: CASSRVGGYTF. The CDR3 DNA reads as TGTGCCAGCAGCCGGGTGGGTGGCTACACCTTC.

The rearrangement uses TRBV27 and TRBJ2-3; D might be TRBD2 (6 bases). The CDR3 runs 16 residues. The germline V gene has CDR1 MNHEY and CDR2 SMNVEV (reference sequence). V was shortened by 5 bases and J by 2 bases, with 17 bases between the two germline ends. The CDR3 sequence is CASSPEGMINTDTQYF. The CDR3 nucleotides read TGTGCCAGCAGTCCGGAGGGTATGATCAACACAGATACGCAGTATTTT.

The chain employs TRBV4-1 and TRBJ1-1, with a possible D match to TRBD1 (6 bases). This CDR3 spans 15 amino acids. V was pared by 6 bases and J by 5 bases, with 19 bases between. Per the germline V gene, CDR1 is MGHRA and CDR2 is YSYEKL. This CDR3 is CASRLEEQGWTEAFF. In nucleotides, the CDR3 is TGCGCCAGCAGGCTTGAGGAACAGGGCTGGACTGAAGCTTTCTTT.

The CDR3 here is CASSLGLDSSGANVLTF. CDR3 bases: TGCGCCAGCAGCTTGGGACTAGACTCTTCTGGGGCCAACGTCCTGACTTTC. This sequence joins TRBV5-1 and TRBJ2-6; tentative D call: TRBD2 (6 bases). Germline CDR1 is SGHRS and CDR2 is YFSETQ. Trimming removed 0 bases at V and 1 base at J, with 11 bases between. The CDR3 covers 17 residues. Variable domain in full (rest from reference TRBV5-1 and TRBJ2-6): KAGVTQTPRYLIKTRGQQVTLSCSPISGHRSVSWYQQTPGQGLQFLFEYFSETQRNKGNFPGRFSGRQFSNSRSEMNVSTLELGDSALYLCASSLGLDSSGANVLTFGAGSRLTVL.

The rearrangement joins TRBV29-1 to TRBJ1-2; a possible D gene is TRBD1 (5 bases). The CDR3 is 14 residues long. Trimming shortened V by 6 bases and J by 0 bases, and 14 bases separated the two germline ends. Germline V gene data show CDR1 as SQVTM and CDR2 as ANQGSEA. CDR3 in DNA: TGCAGCGTACTGGGGGTTCACTCTAACTATGGCTACACCTTC. Amino acids: CSVLGVHSNYGYTF.

The J gene is TRBJ1-1, the V gene TRBV29-1; D uncertain. Trimming cost V 2 bases and J 8 bases, with 9 bases left between them. The CDR3 runs 11 residues. In germline, CDR1 is SQVTM, CDR2 ANQGSEA. CDR3: CSVERLTEAFF. In nucleotides, the CDR3 is TGCAGCGTTGAAAGATTGACCGAAGCTTTCTTT.

Here the CDR3 DNA reads TGTGCCATCAGTGAGTCCTCGAGCCCCTACGAGCAGTACTTC. This gives the protein CAISESSSPYEQYF. This chain uses TRBV10-3 with TRBJ2-7, with D hard to call. V was cut by 0 bases and J by 2 bases, with 8 bases left in between. The CDR3 runs to 14 residues. Germline V gene lookup returns CDR1 ENHRY and CDR2 SYGVKD.

The chain links TRBV30 to TRBJ1-2, with D tentatively TRBD1 (5 bases). There are 14 residues in the CDR3. Per the germline V gene, CDR1 is GTSNPN and CDR2 is SVGIG (reference sequence). V was trimmed by 3 bases and J by 6 bases, leaving 17 bases between them. This CDR3 reads CAWSRAVGVHGYTF. The CDR3, as DNA: TGTGCCTGGAGCCGAGCGGTGGGGGTCCATGGCTACACCTTC.

The V and J genes are TRBV20-1 and TRBJ2-7, with D perhaps being TRBD1 or TRBD2 (6 bases each). Deletions cut 6 bases from V and 6 bases from J, with 12 bases between. CDR3 length: 11 amino acids. Germline-derived CDR1 and CDR2 are DFQATT and SNEGSKA (reference sequence). As DNA, the CDR3 is TGCAGTGCCACACAGGGAGGCGAGCAGTACTTC. Translating it yields CSATQGGEQYF.